The 5 T cell receptor beta chains reported below all come from one sample, sequenced in a study of beta chain features in type 1 diabetes. As every portion of the isolated RNA was reverse transcribed, the sequencing read expressed TCRB transcripts. TCRdb's table, derived via immunoSEQ multiplex PCR, lists solely in-frame clones and lacks some. The sample lists approximately 160,000 clones, less than 9.5% occurring once. Sequences were obtained from central memory CD4+ T cells from blood. These receptors originate from a woman under 30 in good health.

CDR3 sequence reads: CSVAWTANTGELFF. The CDR3 nucleotides read TGCAGCGTTGCATGGACAGCGAACACCGGGGAGCTGTTTTTT. The chain employs TRBV29-1 and TRBJ2-2; TRBD1 might be the D (6 bases). The V and J ends lost 4 bases and 0 bases respectively, with 9 bases between them. Germline CDR1 SQVTM, CDR2 ANQGSEA. The CDR3 is 14 amino acids.

In its sample, this clone was seen a few times. The chain is built from TRBV14 and TRBJ2-5; a possible D gene is TRBD1 (5 bases). Germline V gene sequence: CDR1 SGHDN, CDR2 FVKESK. V lost 5 bases to trimming and J lost 7 bases, with 8 bases between them. The CDR3 consists of 11 residues. The CDR3 region is CASSSQGTQYF. DNA of the CDR3: TGTGCCAGCAGCTCCCAGGGGACCCAGTACTTC.

A few counts support this clone. J is TRBJ2-3 and V is TRBV5-1; 11 positions match TRBD2. CDR1 and CDR2 from the germline V gene are SGHRS and YFSETQ. V dropped 4 bases and J dropped 5; count of bases not matched to a gene: 3. This CDR3 has 14 residues. The CDR3 loop reads CASSLGLAGDTQYF. CDR3 coding DNA: TGCGCCAGCAGCCTCGGACTAGCGGGAGATACGCAGTATTTT.

This clone was detected a few times. The chain has TRBV6-6 and TRBJ1-6; perhaps TRBD1 as D (6 bases). Germline CDR1 reads MNHNY; CDR2 reads SVGAGI (reference sequence). V was pared by 8 bases and J by 7 bases, with 15 bases between. This CDR3 is 14 amino acids long. The CDR3 DNA reads TGTGCCAGCGCTCATGGACAGCAAAATTCACCCCTCCACTTT. This translates into CASAHGQQNSPLHF.

This clone was counted a few times. This chain connects TRBV15 to TRBJ2-7; D not resolved. This CDR3 spans 14 amino acids. V was cut by 3 bases and J by 6 bases, with 15 bases left in between. The germline V gene has CDR1 LNHNV and CDR2 YYDKDF (reference sequence). The CDR3 region is CATSRREKWSEQYF. In nucleotides, the CDR3 is TGTGCCACCAGCAGGCGAGAGAAGTGGTCCGAGCAGTACTTC.